These T cell receptor beta chains were read from a single sample in a study of radiation and T cells in renal cell carcinoma. Some clones are missing from TCRdb's copy, which holds only in-frame ones; the method was immunoSEQ multiplex PCR. This table has 140,000 to 150,000 clones, around 88% appearing once. The specimen was blood, collected from a patient whose treatment included radiotherapy and nephrectomy. These TCRs come from a woman in her forties or fifties with renal cell carcinoma. The conserved cysteine and the conserved F or W are not part of the CDR3 here. The D gene is left open where the match is weak.

v_gene	d_gene	j_gene	CDR3aa
TRBV6-1	-	TRBJ1-4	ATVLSPGGNEKLF
TRBV19	-	TRBJ1-2	ASRPVGGRYGYT
TRBV27	-	TRBJ1-2	ASSLDSSPKLYGYT
TRBV11-2	-	TRBJ2-1	ASSTRTRSAYNEQF
TRBV20-1	-	TRBJ2-1	SAQINNEQF
TRBV19	-	TRBJ1-2	ASSLVGTFYGYT
TRBV12-1	-	TRBJ1-5	ASSFSVGSLQPQH
TRBV7-2	TRBD2	TRBJ2-2	ASSLVSGSYTGELF
TRBV5-5	-	TRBJ2-7	ASSPRVGGVTYEQY
TRBV11-2	-	TRBJ2-7	ASSLAQYYEQY
TRBV28	-	TRBJ1-3	ASMGQYNTIY
TRBV28	-	TRBJ2-5	ASSGPGLREETQY
TRBV19	TRBD1	TRBJ2-3	ASSITGGEGTQY
TRBV6-6	-	TRBJ1-5	ASSRTRQGLNQPQH
TRBV19	-	TRBJ2-5	ASSMTRGVGETQY
TRBV19	TRBD1	TRBJ1-2	ASSTTHRGNYGYT
TRBV5-4	TRBD1	TRBJ1-4	ASSQDRGEKLF
TRBV9	TRBD2	TRBJ2-3	ASSGGLGSDTQY
TRBV2	TRBD1	TRBJ1-5	ASKGQVSNQPQH
TRBV19	-	TRBJ2-3	ASSIEGSLYQY
TRBV7-2	-	TRBJ1-5	ASSFDPGSTGQPQH
TRBV18	-	TRBJ1-2	ASSPPQHRGYT
TRBV11-2	-	TRBJ2-2	ASSPRSGELF
TRBV2	-	TRBJ2-5	ASITDPTFGETQY
TRBV5-1	-	TRBJ2-3	ASSLEGNRDTQY
TRBV4-1	-	TRBJ1-1	ASEKTRREAF
TRBV5-5	TRBD2	TRBJ2-3	ASSPPGLTITDTQY
TRBV9	TRBD2	TRBJ2-1	ASSAYQRELDEQF
TRBV7-9	TRBD2	TRBJ2-1	ASSQLAFNEQF
TRBV6-1	TRBD1	TRBJ1-6	ASSATIQGAGGSPLH
TRBV7-6	TRBD1	TRBJ1-5	ASSLDRDQPQH
TRBV10-1	TRBD2	TRBJ2-3	ASSGSRTSGGLSTDTQY
TRBV28	TRBD1	TRBJ1-3	ASRTTGGFGNTIY
TRBV7-9	TRBD2	TRBJ2-3	ASSSRLAGALDTQY
TRBV11-2	-	TRBJ1-2	ASTNIVGGGKGYT
TRBV30	TRBD1	TRBJ1-5	AWSVLWGQGASQPQH
TRBV25-1	-	TRBJ1-4	ASSEPVREKLF
TRBV9	-	TRBJ2-7	ASSPTPEQSYEQY
TRBV20-1	-	TRBJ2-7	SAPHPYEQY
TRBV7-8	TRBD1	TRBJ2-7	ASSLALGQASSYEQY
TRBV5-8	-	TRBJ2-1	ASRGRASYNEQF
TRBV6-1	TRBD2	TRBJ2-7	ASSEVGGGGPYEQY
TRBV11-2	-	TRBJ2-3	ASSLDWSREGTNTQY
TRBV5-6	TRBD1	TRBJ1-2	ASSFPRGQGNGYT
TRBV18	-	TRBJ2-5	ASSAPQETQY
TRBV30	-	TRBJ1-5	AWSKGLSNQPQH